These T cell receptor beta chains were read from a single sample in a study of blood T cell repertoires in COVID-19. Sequencing used immunoSEQ multiplex PCR; TCRdb keeps in-frame clones, though not all of them. Of about 130,000 clones listed, 70% to 90% are singletons. What was sequenced was peripheral blood. The receptors here all came from a woman aged 50 to 60 with acute or convalescent COVID-19. CDR3s include the opening cysteine and the closing phenylalanine or tryptophan. The order of the fields is J gene, D gene, clone size, V gene, CDR3 protein, CDR3 DNA. D genes are given only for firm matches. Not every row has a clone size; where given, it reads once, few, many or a size class.

>TRBJ1-1|NA|NA|TRBV18
CASSPVGELEAFF
TGTGCCAGCTCACCAGTAGGGGAACTCGAAGCTTTCTTT
>TRBJ2-7|NA|NA|TRBV29-1
CSVGMQGSSYEQYF
TGCAGCGTTGGGATGCAGGGAAGCTCCTACGAGCAGTACTTC
>TRBJ1-5|NA|NA|TRBV19
CASRGRDNQPQHF
TGTGCCAGTAGGGGCAGGGACAATCAGCCCCAGCATTTT
>TRBJ2-2|TRBD1|NA|TRBV3-1/TRBV3-2
CASSPRTGSNTGELFF
TGTGCCAGCAGCCCTCGGACAGGTTCGAACACCGGGGAGCTGTTTTTT
>TRBJ1-1|NA|NA|TRBV2
CASSDRQSQGTEAFF
TGTGCCAGCAGCGATAGACAGTCCCAAGGTACTGAAGCTTTCTTT
>TRBJ2-3|NA|NA|TRBV11-1
CASSSDGEGGTDTQYF
TGTGCCAGCAGCTCCGATGGAGAGGGAGGCACAGATACGCAGTATTTT
>TRBJ1-5|NA|NA|TRBV28
CASTLSGQPQHF
TGTGCCAGCACCCTGTCGGGTCAGCCCCAGCATTTT
>TRBJ1-2|NA|NA|TRBV5-8
CASSLAGPRGYGYTF
TGTGCCAGCAGCTTGGCTGGTCCCCGAGGCTATGGCTACACCTTC
>TRBJ2-7|TRBD2|once|TRBV4-2
CASSQGVLDSGYEQYF
TGTGCCAGCAGCCAAGGAGTGTTGGATAGCGGGTACGAGCAGTACTTC
>TRBJ2-4|TRBD1|NA|TRBV27
CASRWDRGNIQYF
TGTGCCAGCCGGTGGGACAGGGGAAACATTCAGTACTTC
>TRBJ2-1|TRBD2|NA|TRBV27
CASSLYTGTSGSLGEQFF
TGTGCCAGCAGTTTGTACACCGGGACTAGCGGGAGTTTGGGTGAGCAGTTCTTC
>TRBJ2-5|TRBD2|NA|TRBV10-3
CAISGGLAETQYF
TGTGCCATCAGTGGGGGACTAGCAGAGACCCAGTACTTC
>TRBJ2-6|NA|NA|TRBV27
CASSAESYRSGANVLTF
TGTGCCAGCAGTGCTGAGAGTTACAGATCTGGGGCCAACGTCCTGACTTTC
>TRBJ2-7|TRBD2|few|TRBV30
CAGQTSGGSYEQYF
TGTGCCGGACAGACTAGCGGGGGATCCTACGAGCAGTACTTC
>TRBJ2-3|NA|NA|TRBV29-1
CSVAPTDTQYF
TGCAGCGTTGCTCCCACAGATACGCAGTATTTT
>TRBJ2-4|TRBD1|NA|TRBV15
CATSPAGGRNIQYF
TGTGCCACCAGCCCGGCAGGGGGCAGAAACATTCAGTACTTC
>TRBJ2-7|TRBD2|few|TRBV7-8
CASSSRLAGGHEQYF
TGTGCCAGCAGCTCGAGACTAGCGGGGGGCCACGAGCAGTACTTC
>TRBJ1-1|NA|NA|TRBV28
CASSPPRLTNTEAFF
TGTGCCAGCAGTCCCCCGAGACTGACGAACACTGAAGCTTTCTTT
>TRBJ1-2|TRBD1|once|TRBV18
CASSPPTGANYGYTF
TGTGCCAGCTCACCCCCGACAGGGGCTAACTATGGCTACACCTTC
>TRBJ2-1|TRBD1|NA|TRBV10-2
CASSSGQGIYEQFF
TGCGCCAGCAGCTCGGGACAGGGGATCTATGAGCAGTTCTTC
>TRBJ2-2|TRBD2|NA|TRBV24-1
CATSDLGSGTSGRDTGELFF
TGTGCCACCAGCGATTTAGGTTCTGGGACTAGCGGGAGGGACACCGGGGAGCTGTTTTTT
>TRBJ1-1|NA|NA|TRBV4-2
CASSPLQGSEAFF
TGTGCCAGCAGCCCCTTGCAGGGATCTGAAGCTTTCTTT
>TRBJ2-3|TRBD2|few|TRBV7-8
CASRIAGGDTQYF
TGTGCCAGTCGGATAGCGGGAGGAGATACGCAGTATTTT
>TRBJ2-3|TRBD2|NA|TRBV5-1
CASSLGSRGGAADTQYF
TGCGCCAGCAGCTTGGGTTCTCGCGGGGGGGCCGCAGATACGCAGTATTTT
>TRBJ2-3|TRBD2|NA|TRBV6-1
CASSEYLAGVRGTDTQYF
TGTGCCAGCAGTGAGTACCTAGCGGGAGTTCGAGGCACAGATACGCAGTATTTT
>TRBJ2-7|NA|NA|TRBV7-2
CASSLAGGKAYEQYF
TGTGCCAGCAGCTTAGCGGGGGGAAAAGCCTACGAGCAGTACTTC
>TRBJ1-2|NA|NA|TRBV2
CASTLAGTNGYTF
TGTGCCAGCACTTTAGCCGGGACAAATGGCTACACCTTC
>TRBJ1-5|NA|NA|TRBV11-3
CASSLAQVRYQPQHF
TGTGCCAGCAGCTTAGCCCAGGTGCGCTATCAGCCCCAGCATTTT
>TRBJ2-2|TRBD2|NA|TRBV5-1
CASSKSGDGTGELFF
TGCGCCAGCAGCAAAAGCGGGGATGGCACCGGGGAGCTGTTTTTT
>TRBJ2-1|NA|NA|TRBV24-1
CATSGVGAYNEQFF
TGTGCCACCAGTGGGGTGGGAGCCTACAATGAGCAGTTCTTC
>TRBJ2-3|TRBD1|NA|TRBV27
CASSLEGTGGNTDTQYF
TGTGCCAGCAGTTTAGAGGGGACAGGGGGTAACACAGATACGCAGTATTTT
>TRBJ2-5|NA|NA|TRBV9
CASSDTGGGETQYF
TGTGCCAGCAGCGATACAGGGGGAGGGGAGACCCAGTACTTC
>TRBJ2-1|NA|NA|TRBV29-1
CSVTERGYLPHEQFF
TGCAGCGTCACCGAACGCGGCTACCTTCCTCATGAGCAGTTCTTC
>TRBJ2-1|TRBD2|NA|TRBV29-1
CSVDRVGAGDPNEQFF
TGCAGCGTTGATCGAGTCGGAGCGGGAGACCCCAATGAGCAGTTCTTC
>TRBJ1-2|NA|NA|TRBV28
CASSLLGGNYGYTF
TGTGCCAGCAGTTTACTCGGAGGCAACTATGGCTACACCTTC
>TRBJ2-1|NA|few|TRBV3-1/TRBV3-2
CASSQFMAGSTDYNEQFF
TGTGCCAGCAGCCAATTTATGGCGGGATCAACCGACTACAATGAGCAGTTCTTC